What follows are 28 T cell receptor beta chains derived from one specimen sequenced in a study of blood T cell repertoires in COVID-19 (dated by TCRdb to the early 2020s). The library came from the immunoSEQ multiplex PCR assay. TCRdb carries this immuneACCESS record with in-frame sequences only. Its versions omit some clonotypes, under half of them owing to an unresolved V gene in the studies checked, with the rest unexplained. Here the sample has over 200,000 clones; about nine tenths occur a single time. The leading ten clones occupy more than 5.5% of the sample. Source material: peripheral blood. The receptors here all came from a man aged 60 to 75 who had recovered from COVID-19.

The genes are TRBV9 and TRBJ1-6; D is undetermined. Germline assignment: CDR1 SGDLS and CDR2 YYNGEE. The CDR3 loop spans 14 amino acids. Trimming left V 2 bases short and J 7 bases short, with 10 bases between. In DNA form, the CDR3 reads TGTGCCAGCAGCGTTATAGGAGAGAATTCACCCCTCCACTTT. Amino acids: CASSVIGENSPLHF.

The chain joins TRBV11-2 to TRBJ2-5, with 13 bases lining up with TRBD2. The CDR3 sequence is 17 residues long. The trim removed 0 bases at V and 7 bases at J, leaving 8 bases unmatched. The V gene's germline CDR1 is SGHAT and CDR2 FQNNGV. In nucleotides, the CDR3 is TGTGCCAGCAGCTTAGAAGGGACTAGCGGGGCCCTCGGGACCCAGTACTTC. Translated: CASSLEGTSGALGTQYF.

The chain employs TRBV6-5 and TRBJ1-6; no clear D gene. Germline loops: CDR1 MNHEY, CDR2 SVGAGI. Trimming pared 6 bases from V and 5 bases from J, leaving 11 bases between. The CDR3 is made up of 14 amino acids. Here the CDR3 DNA reads TGTGCCAGCAGACTAGAACAAAATAATTCACCCCTCCACTTT. It is translated as CASRLEQNNSPLHF.

This clone came up once. The chain uses TRBV28 and TRBJ1-5, with D possibly TRBD1 on 5 matching bases. The CDR3 length is 13 residues. Trimming pared 7 bases from V and 1 base from J, leaving 8 bases between. Germline V gene lookup returns CDR1 MDHEN and CDR2 SYDVKM. The chain's CDR3 is CASKSGSNQPQHF. The CDR3 bases are TGTGCCAGCAAGTCAGGGAGCAATCAGCCCCAGCATTTT.

V and J are TRBV28 and TRBJ1-1, with 8 bases fitting TRBD1. Germline CDR1 is MDHEN and CDR2 is SYDVKM. Trimming took 6 bases from V and 0 from J; bases not matched to a gene: 6. This CDR3 spans 15 amino acids. CDR3 DNA: TGTGCCAGCAGCTCAAGACAGGGGATGAACACTGAAGCTTTCTTT. Amino acid sequence: CASSSRQGMNTEAFF. Looking up the rest from reference TRBV28 and TRBJ1-1 gives the full variable domain: DVKVTQSSRYLVKRTGEKVFLECVQDMDHENMFWYRQDPGLGLRLIYFSYDVKMKEKGDIPEGYSVSREKKERFSLILESASTNQTSMYLCASSSRQGMNTEAFFGQGTRLTVV.

The rearrangement uses TRBV7-3 and TRBJ2-1; 13 nucleotides match TRBD2. After removal of 2 bases from V and 7 bases from J, the junction contained 2 bases not matched to a gene. This CDR3 is built from 15 residues. Germline V CDR1 and CDR2: SGHTA, FQGTGA. CDR3 loop: CASSLGTSGKNEQFF. The CDR3 coding sequence is TGTGCCAGCAGCTTAGGGACTAGCGGGAAGAATGAGCAGTTCTTC. The full variable domain, completed using reference TRBV7-3 and TRBJ2-1, is GAGVSQTPSNKVTEKGKYVELRCDPISGHTALYWYRQSLGQGPEFLIYFQGTGAADDSGLPNDRFFAVRPEGSVSTLKIQRTERGDSAVYLCASSLGTSGKNEQFFGPGTRLTVL.

This chain connects TRBV7-9 to TRBJ1-3, with 7 bases aligning to TRBD1. This CDR3 has 14 residues. The V gene end was trimmed by 5 bases and the J gene end by 4 bases; junction bases not matched to a gene: 5. The V gene's germline CDR1 is SEHNR and CDR2 FQNEAQ (reference sequence). The CDR3 nucleotides are TGTGCCAGCAGCCAACCGGGACAGGGAAACACCATATATTTT. Translation gives CASSQPGQGNTIYF.

The chain couples TRBV7-2 to TRBJ2-1, with 9 bases that match TRBD1. The CDR3 runs to 15 residues. J gave up 7 bases and V 2 bases, and 6 bases lay outside the gene matches. From germline, CDR1 is SGHTA and CDR2 FQGNSA. In DNA, the CDR3 is TGTGCCAGCAGCTTACCCAGGACAGGGGCGAATGAGCAGTTCTTC. Its translation is CASSLPRTGANEQFF.

The CDR3 DNA reads TGTGCCAGCAGCTCCCAATGGAACACTGAAGCTTTCTTT. This codes for CASSSQWNTEAFF. V is TRBV7-6 and J is TRBJ1-1; no firm D call. CDR3 length: 13 amino acids. The germline gives CDR1 SGHVS, CDR2 FNYEAQ. The germline V and J ends were trimmed by 4 bases and 1 base, with 7 bases remaining between them.

CDR3 in DNA: TGTGCCAGCAGTTACCGGCGTCCCGGACAGACTTATTCACCCCTCCACTTT. It is translated as CASSYRRPGQTYSPLHF. V is TRBV6-2 or TRBV6-3 and J is TRBJ1-6; D might be TRBD1 (6 bases). Germline lookup yields CDR1 MNHEY and CDR2 SVGEGT. The CDR3 runs 17 residues. Trimming cost V 2 bases and J 8 bases, with 19 bases left between them.

This clone was picked up a small number of times. The chain has TRBV10-3 and TRBJ1-6; the match to TRBD1 covers 7 bases. The V gene's germline CDR1 is ENHRY and CDR2 SYGVKD. After removal of 6 bases from V and 6 bases from J, the junction contained 5 bases not matched to a gene. The CDR3 is made up of 14 amino acids. The CDR3 protein is CAIRDRLSNSPLHF. DNA for the CDR3: TGTGCCATCAGGGACAGGTTGAGTAATTCACCCCTCCACTTT.

This chain links TRBV19 with TRBJ2-7; 9 nucleotides align to TRBD2. The V gene end was trimmed by 5 bases and the J gene end by 5 bases; junction bases not matched to a gene: 19. This CDR3 spans 18 amino acids. Germline V gene sequence: CDR1 LNHDA, CDR2 SQIVND (reference sequence). In DNA, the CDR3 is TGTGCCAGTAGTTCCTCCCCGTTTGGCGGGGGGGCCTTGGACGAGCAGTACTTC. Its protein product is CASSSSPFGGGALDEQYF.

The chain is built from TRBV25-1 and TRBJ1-2; 10 nucleotides line up with TRBD1. Germline V gives CDR1 MGHDK, CDR2 SYGVNS. J was trimmed by 8 bases and V by 1 base; bases with no gene match: 7. This CDR3 spans 15 amino acids. CDR3 DNA: TGTGCCAGCAGTGAATGGGACAGGGGAACGAGAGGCTACACCTTC. Protein product: CASSEWDRGTRGYTF.

The genes are TRBV19 and TRBJ2-3; possible D gene TRBD2, 5 bases. This CDR3 is 15 amino acids long. The V end lost 8 bases, the J end lost 6 bases, and 21 bases lay between the germline ends. CDR1 LNHDA and CDR2 SQIVND come from the germline V gene (reference sequence). CDR3 DNA: TGTGCCAGTTACAGCCAGGACTTCGGTGGGGATACGCAGTATTTT. It encodes CASYSQDFGGDTQYF.

This clone was found once. The rearrangement uses TRBV27 and TRBJ2-2; the D gene is possibly TRBD2 (5 bases). The germline V and J ends were trimmed by 1 base and 0 bases, with 12 bases remaining between them. This CDR3 has 17 amino acids. Germline loops: CDR1 MNHEY, CDR2 SMNVEV (reference sequence). Here the CDR3 reads CASSLFSGIANTGELFF. The DNA of the CDR3 is TGTGCCAGCAGTTTATTTTCGGGAATCGCGAACACCGGGGAGCTGTTTTTT.

The gene calls are TRBV5-4 and TRBJ2-2, with 9 bases matching TRBD1. Trimming took 4 bases from V and 4 from J; bases not matched to a gene: 8. Germline V CDR1 and CDR2: SGHNT, YYREEE (reference sequence). The CDR3 loop spans 16 amino acids. For the CDR3, the DNA is TGTGCCAGCAGCCAGGGGACAGGGTATAGCACCGGGGAGCTGTTTTTT. Its translation: CASSQGTGYSTGELFF.

This clone was seen only once. The V and J genes are TRBV5-1 and TRBJ2-1; TRBD1 aligns across 8 bases. The V gene's germline CDR1 is SGHRS and CDR2 YFSETQ. After removal of 4 bases from V and 5 bases from J, the junction contained 8 bases not matched to a gene. The CDR3 has 15 residues. The CDR3 bases are TGCGCCAGCAGCGGAGGGACAGGACGACACAATGAGCAGTTCTTC. It translates to CASSGGTGRHNEQFF.

V is TRBV5-1 and J is TRBJ2-3; no clear D gene. This CDR3 spans 16 amino acids. Per the germline V gene, CDR1 is SGHRS and CDR2 is YFSETQ. The ends were cut back, 4 bases at V and 0 bases at J, with 15 bases in the middle. The CDR3 nucleotides are TGCGCCAGCAGCCCTCCGCCAACAGCCAGCACAGATACGCAGTATTTT. This codes for CASSPPPTASTDTQYF.

Only one count was recorded for this clone. The gene calls are TRBV5-1 and TRBJ2-6, with 10 bases identical to TRBD1. Germline V gene sequence: CDR1 SGHRS, CDR2 YFSETQ. The trim removed 9 bases at V and 0 bases at J, leaving 12 bases unmatched. This CDR3 spans 18 amino acids. The CDR3 region is CATSREGQGTSGANVLTF. The DNA for the CDR3 is TGCGCCACCTCTCGGGAGGGACAGGGGACCTCTGGGGCCAACGTCCTGACTTTC. Combining the CDR3 with reference TRBV5-1 and TRBJ2-6 gives the whole variable domain KAGVTQTPRYLIKTRGQQVTLSCSPISGHRSVSWYQQTPGQGLQFLFEYFSETQRNKGNFPGRFSGRQFSNSRSEMNVSTLELGDSALYLCATSREGQGTSGANVLTFGAGSRLTVL.

The V and J genes are TRBV5-8 and TRBJ1-2; tentatively, D is TRBD1 (6 bases). V was clipped by 1 base and J by 4 bases, with 11 bases between them. Germline lookup yields CDR1 SGHTS and CDR2 YDEGEE. The CDR3 extends over 14 amino acids. CDR3 amino acids: CASSLRGHPYGYTF. CDR3 in DNA: TGTGCCAGCAGCTTGAGGGGACACCCCTATGGCTACACCTTC. Full variable domain (missing parts from reference TRBV5-8 and TRBJ1-2): EAGVTQSPTHLIKTRGQQATLRCSPISGHTSVYWYQQALGLGLQFLLWYDEGEERNRGNFPPRFSGRQFPNYSSELNVNALELEDSALYLCASSLRGHPYGYTFGSGTRLTVV.

V gene TRBV5-1 combines with J gene TRBJ1-1; 8 nucleotides match TRBD1. The CDR3 has 14 amino acids. Germline V CDR1 and CDR2: SGHRS, YFSETQ. Germline trimming cut 3 bases from V and 1 base from J; bases unmatched to any gene: 2. The CDR3 region is CASSSGQANTEAFF. The CDR3 DNA reads as TGCGCCAGCAGCTCGGGACAGGCGAACACTGAAGCTTTCTTT.

Remarks on this clone: Other DNA sequences of this sample code for an identical CDR3. The rearrangement links TRBV11-3 to TRBJ2-2; 8 bases agree with TRBD2. The CDR3 length is 16 residues. The germline V gene encodes CDR1 SGHNT and CDR2 YENEEA. V was pared by 4 bases and J by 1 base, with 5 bases of the junction left unmatched. CDR3 amino acids: CASSWKRGQNTGELFF. For the CDR3, the DNA is TGTGCCAGCAGCTGGAAGCGGGGGCAGAACACCGGGGAGCTGTTTTTT.

This clone has only one observation. The rearrangement joins TRBV29-1 to TRBJ2-5; TRBD1 matches 9 bases. Germline CDR1 reads SQVTM; CDR2 reads ANQGSEA. The V and J ends lost 2 bases and 5 bases, in that order; junction bases with no gene match: 6. The CDR3 contains 14 residues. In DNA, the CDR3 is TGCAGCGTTGAAAGGGGACAGGGAGTCGAGACCCAGTACTTC. It yields the protein CSVERGQGVETQYF.

The rearrangement joins TRBV6-4 to TRBJ1-2, with 10 bases matching TRBD1. The germline gives CDR1 MRHNA, CDR2 SNTAGT. V was pared by 1 base and J by 7 bases, with 3 bases of the junction left unmatched. The CDR3 sequence is 14 residues long. CDR3 residues: CASSDFGTGAGYTF. In DNA, the CDR3 is TGTGCCAGCAGTGACTTCGGGACAGGGGCTGGCTACACCTTC.

This clone was counted between two and nine times. The rearrangement uses TRBV19 and TRBJ2-7, with 9 positions matching TRBD1. The CDR3 covers 14 residues. The germline CDR1 and CDR2 sequences are LNHDA and SQIVND (reference sequence). Trimming took 5 bases from V and 2 from J; bases not matched to a gene: 4. CDR3 DNA sequence: TGTGCCAGTAGTTCCAGACAGGGGGCCTACGAGCAGTACTTC. It translates to CASSSRQGAYEQYF.

The rearrangement joins TRBV19 to TRBJ2-2, with D unresolved. The length of the CDR3 is 13 residues. Germline CDR1 is LNHDA and CDR2 is SQIVND (reference sequence). V dropped 3 bases and J dropped 1 base, with 3 bases sitting between them. CDR3 bases: TGTGCCAGTAGTATCATGAACACCGGGGAGCTGTTTTTT. Residues: CASSIMNTGELFF.

This rearrangement joins TRBV18 to TRBJ1-2; 11 bases are shared with TRBD1. The V and J ends lost 3 bases and 4 bases, in that order; junction bases with no gene match: 4. The CDR3 sequence is 15 residues long. From germline, CDR1 is KGHSH and CDR2 LQKENI. This CDR3 is CASSPGTGGSYGYTF. The CDR3 nucleotides read TGTGCCAGCTCACCCGGGACAGGGGGATCCTATGGCTACACCTTC.

V gene TRBV7-9 combines with J gene TRBJ2-7; D not certain. V was shortened by 5 bases and J by 9 bases, with 17 bases between the two germline ends. The germline gives CDR1 SEHNR, CDR2 FQNEAQ (reference sequence). CDR3 length: 13 residues. The CDR3 DNA follows: TGTGCCAGCAGCCCCGAAGCTAGACTTGGGCAGTACTTC. This gives the protein CASSPEARLGQYF.